Listed below are T cell receptor beta chains from one sample, sequenced in a study of blood T cell repertoires in COVID-19. Assay used: immunoSEQ multiplex PCR; TCRdb lists only in-frame clones, some missing. The table has hundreds of thousands of clones, 85% to 90% seen once. The material sequenced was peripheral blood. The receptors shown here come from a man aged 70 or older with acute or convalescent COVID-19. Both conserved end residues are part of each CDR3. The D gene is left open where the match is weak. Clone size is stated in some rows and not others, as once, few, many or a class when expanded.

J: TRBJ1-1
size: -
V: TRBV7-2
D: -
CDR3: CASSLVSGRGRNTEAFF
DNA: TGTGCCAGCAGCTTAGTTAGTGGCAGGGGAAGGAACACTGAAGCTTTCTTT

J: TRBJ1-1
size: -
V: TRBV21-1
D: -
CDR3: CASSKGIRGLMNTEAFF
DNA: TGTGCCAGCAGCAAAGGGATCAGGGGCTTGATGAACACTGAAGCTTTCTTT

J: TRBJ1-2
size: -
V: TRBV6-4
D: TRBD1
CDR3: CASSGERQGWMRTF
DNA: TGTGCCAGCAGTGGAGAACGACAGGGGTGGATGAGGACCTTC

J: TRBJ2-3
size: -
V: TRBV19
D: -
CDR3: CASRGGDRASTDTQYF
DNA: TGTGCCAGTAGGGGGGGAGACAGAGCTAGCACAGATACGCAGTATTTT

J: TRBJ1-5
size: -
V: TRBV6-6
D: -
CDR3: CASSYLQSNQPQHF
DNA: TGTGCCAGCAGTTACTTACAAAGCAATCAGCCCCAGCATTTT

J: TRBJ1-2
size: once
V: TRBV14
D: TRBD1
CDR3: CASSSWDSLNYGYTF
DNA: TGTGCCAGCAGCTCATGGGACAGCCTTAACTATGGCTACACCTTC

J: TRBJ1-6
size: -
V: TRBV4-1
D: -
CDR3: CASSQEGRHPNNSPLHF
DNA: TGCGCCAGCAGCCAAGAAGGGAGGCACCCTAATAATTCACCCCTCCACTTT

J: TRBJ2-5
size: -
V: TRBV6-2/TRBV6-3
D: -
CDR3: CASSYSLASPQETQYF
DNA: TGTGCCAGCAGTTACTCCCTGGCTAGCCCCCAAGAGACCCAGTACTTC

J: TRBJ2-1
size: -
V: TRBV7-9
D: -
CDR3: CASSFRIEQFF
DNA: TGTGCCAGCAGCTTTCGTATTGAGCAGTTCTTC

J: TRBJ2-7
size: few
V: TRBV28
D: TRBD2
CDR3: CASSLFPYASGETYEQYF
DNA: TGTGCCAGCAGTTTGTTTCCGTATGCGAGCGGGGAGACCTACGAGCAGTACTTC

J: TRBJ1-4
size: -
V: TRBV20-1
D: -
CDR3: CSASPGVSEKLFF
DNA: TGCAGTGCTAGTCCGGGGGTATCTGAAAAACTGTTTTTT

J: TRBJ2-5
size: -
V: TRBV7-9
D: TRBD1
CDR3: CASSLSVYGPGQIQETQYF
DNA: TGTGCCAGCAGCTTATCCGTCTACGGTCCGGGACAGATCCAAGAGACCCAGTACTTC

J: TRBJ2-7
size: -
V: TRBV18
D: TRBD2
CDR3: CASSPPIKLAGEIGYEQYF
DNA: TGTGCCAGCTCACCACCGATTAAACTAGCGGGAGAGATTGGCTACGAGCAGTACTTC

J: TRBJ2-1
size: -
V: TRBV5-1
D: -
CDR3: CASSLNSQGIYNEQFF
DNA: TGCGCCAGCAGCTTGAACTCACAGGGTATCTACAATGAGCAGTTCTTC